The 13 T cell receptor beta chains listed next were all sequenced from one sample in a study of blood T cell repertoires in COVID-19. The protocol was immunoSEQ multiplex PCR, while the TCRdb copy is restricted to in-frame clones and leaves out a portion. The table has roughly 20,000 clones, approximately 86% seen once. Sequences were obtained from peripheral blood. The receptors originated from a human donor in a cohort sampled during active COVID-19.

The sample holds one count of this clone. The J gene is TRBJ2-1, the V gene TRBV27, with 9 bases lining up with TRBD2. After removal of 2 bases from V and 9 bases from J, the junction contained 14 bases not matched to a gene. Per the germline V gene, CDR1 is MNHEY and CDR2 is SMNVEV (reference sequence). CDR3 length equals 17 residues. The DNA of the CDR3 is TGTGCCAGCAGTTTACCCCCCAGGGGCGGGAGGGCCATTGAGCAGTTCTTC. The encoded protein is CASSLPPRGGRAIEQFF.

The chain couples TRBV5-4 to TRBJ1-1; 9 bases match TRBD1. This CDR3 region has 13 residues. The germline V gene has CDR1 SGHNT and CDR2 YYREEE (reference sequence). V shed 5 bases and J 5 bases; nucleotides not matched to a gene: 4. The CDR3, as DNA: TGTGCCAGCAGAAAGACAGGGGGGACTGAAGCTTTCTTT. Its protein is CASRKTGGTEAFF.

The chain couples TRBV6-1 to TRBJ2-3, with 8 positions matching TRBD2. CDR3 length: 14 residues. The junction had 4 bases not matched to a gene; V was cut back by 2 bases and J by 6 bases. In germline, CDR1 is MNHNS, CDR2 SASEGT. CDR3 in amino acids: CASSESGGLDTQYF. As DNA, the CDR3 is TGTGCCAGCAGTGAATCGGGGGGGCTGGATACGCAGTATTTT.

The rearrangement joins TRBV27 to TRBJ2-3, with TRBD1 as a possible D gene (5 bases). The ends were cut back, 1 base at V and 4 bases at J, with 12 bases in the middle. Germline lookup yields CDR1 MNHEY and CDR2 SMNVEV (reference sequence). This CDR3 has 15 residues. CDR3 coding DNA: TGTGCCAGCAGTTTATGGCAGGGAAGCGCAGATACGCAGTATTTT. As protein: CASSLWQGSADTQYF.

The chain recombines TRBV28 with TRBJ2-7, with D possibly being TRBD2 (6 bases). Trimming removed 6 bases from V and 6 bases from J, with 15 bases in between. CDR3 length: 13 residues. From germline, CDR1 is MDHEN and CDR2 SYDVKM. CDR3 sequence (DNA): TGTGCCAGCAGGACCCCCGGGAGCGGCGAGCAGTACTTC. Its protein product is CASRTPGSGEQYF.

CDR3 amino acids: CASSPLWTGASYEQYF. DNA for the CDR3: TGTGCCAGTAGTCCCCTTTGGACAGGAGCCTCCTACGAGCAGTACTTC. The rearrangement joins TRBV19 to TRBJ2-7, with TRBD1 matching 7 bases. V gave up 5 bases and J gave up 0 bases; unmatched junction bases: 10. CDR1 is LNHDA and CDR2 is SQIVND in the germline V gene (reference sequence). The CDR3 is 16 amino acids.

The genes are TRBV6-2 or TRBV6-3 and TRBJ2-7; 9 bases line up with TRBD2. Germline values: CDR1 MNHEY, CDR2 SVGEGT. This CDR3 contains 15 residues. The V gene end was trimmed by 5 bases and the J gene end by 1 base; junction bases not matched to a gene: 6. In DNA form, the CDR3 reads TGTGCCAGCAGTACCCGGACTAGCGTATCCTACGAGCAGTACTTC. It specifies CASSTRTSVSYEQYF.

The CDR3 is CASSQGVTDTQYF. The CDR3 nucleotides are TGTGCCAGCAGCCAAGGAGTCACAGATACGCAGTATTTT. V gene TRBV14 combines with J gene TRBJ2-3; no clear D gene. Germline CDR1 reads SGHDN; CDR2 reads FVKESK. V lost 1 base, J lost 2 bases, and 4 bases lay in between. The length of the CDR3 is 13 residues.

This CDR3 reads CASSLDGRADEQYF. DNA for the CDR3: TGCGCCAGCAGCTTGGATGGCAGGGCTGACGAGCAGTACTTC. This chain links TRBV5-1 with TRBJ2-7, with a tentative D call TRBD1 (5 bases). Per germline, CDR1 SGHRS and CDR2 YFSETQ. The CDR3 spans 14 residues. With 0 bases removed from V and 5 bases from J, the gap between germline ends came to 12 bases.

The rearrangement joins TRBV5-4 to TRBJ2-7; 9 bases line up with TRBD1. V trimming: 0 bases; J trimming: 4 bases; junction bases outside the gene matches: 8. Per the germline V gene, CDR1 is SGHNT and CDR2 is YYREEE (reference sequence). The CDR3 has 16 amino acids. DNA for the CDR3: TGTGCCAGCAGCTTGGGTGGACAGGGGATTTGGTACGAGCAGTACTTC. Residues: CASSLGGQGIWYEQYF.

The genes are TRBV10-2 and TRBJ1-2; the D is unclear. Germline CDR1 and CDR2: WSHSY and SAAADI. This CDR3 region has 11 residues. Trimming removed 5 bases from V and 5 bases from J, with 6 bases in between. This chain's CDR3 is CASSPGYGYTF. The CDR3 DNA is TGCGCCAGCAGTCCGGGGTATGGCTACACCTTC.

CDR3 in amino acids: CASSEGQGSVQPQHF. The CDR3 nucleotides read TGTGCCAGCAGCGAGGGACAGGGAAGCGTTCAGCCCCAGCATTTT. The chain joins TRBV5-5 to TRBJ1-5; 9 bases match TRBD1. Trimming cost V 4 bases and J 6 bases; bases outside gene matches: 8. The CDR3 extends over 15 amino acids. CDR1 and CDR2 (germline): SGHKS, YYEKEE (reference sequence).

CDR3 sequence: CASSPTGGYQPQHF. CDR3 in DNA: TGTGCCAGCAGTCCTACAGGGGGGTATCAGCCCCAGCATTTT. The rearrangement links TRBV28 to TRBJ1-5; 8 bases agree with TRBD1. This CDR3 contains 14 residues. V shed 5 bases and J 5 bases; nucleotides not matched to a gene: 5. Looked up from germline, CDR1 is MDHEN and CDR2 is SYDVKM.